This T cell receptor beta chain was profiled in a study of identical twins. Germline V gene sequence: CDR1 SGHAT, CDR2 FQDESV (reference sequence). The CDR3 length is 14 residues. V was cut by 5 bases and J by 4 bases, with 14 bases left in between. TCRdb fed the 5' RACE reads into MiXCR, producing one record per CDR3 protein. This repertoire shows hundreds of thousands of distinct CDR3 sequences, 20% to 25% found once; its top ten account for about 2.7%. The same sample was also studied in work on T cells expressing NK-cell markers.

Sequencing was carried out using CD4+ T cells sorted from blood. This sequence joins TRBV11-1 and TRBJ1-1; possibly TRBD1 for D (5 bases). The origin of this receptor is a woman under 30 in good health. The CDR3 sequence: CASSRGPPPTEAFF. The CDR3 region has the DNA TGTGCCAGCAGCCGGGGACCGCCTCCCACTGAAGCTTTCTTT.